This record looks at one T cell receptor beta chain sequence and its context. Primers included in the PCR were 60 Vbeta and 13 Jbeta primers. Assay used: immunoSEQ multiplex PCR; TCRdb lists only in-frame clones, some missing. In the table there are under 200,000 clones, roughly 80% of which are singletons. The germline V gene encodes CDR1 SEHNR and CDR2 FQNEAQ (reference sequence). Deletions cut 4 bases from V and 7 bases from J, with 13 bases between. The CDR3 extends over 13 amino acids. The data are from a study of cytomegalovirus exposure and HLA in healthy donors. Study as a whole: Findings of an earlier analysis included some 120 million unique TCR beta sequences from about 180 million T cells.

Sequenced: PBMCs. The genes are TRBV7-9 and TRBJ1-1, with a possible D match to TRBD1 (6 bases). This TCR was sampled from a woman between 35 and 50 years old in good health and CMV-seropositive. As DNA, the CDR3 is TGTGCCAGCAGCTGGGACAATGGTGGTGAAGCTTTCTTT. Amino acids: CASSWDNGGEAFF. The full variable domain, in which reference TRBV7-9 and TRBJ1-1 provide the parts outside the CDR3, is DTGVSQNPRHKITKRGQNVTFRCDPISEHNRLYWYRQTLGQGPEFLTYFQNEAQLEKSRLLSDRFSAERPKGSFSTLEIQRTEQGDSAMYLCASSWDNGGEAFFGQGTRLTVV.